Following are 3 T cell receptor beta chains from one sample sequenced in a study of blood T cell repertoires in COVID-19. Using immunoSEQ multiplex PCR, the repertoire was profiled, and TCRdb retains in-frame clones only, with some absent. The data contain just under 50,000 clones, about 82% of them seen just once; the ten biggest clones take up roughly 15%. The sample taken for sequencing was peripheral blood. Source of these receptors: a human donor in a cohort sampled during active COVID-19.

CDR3 bases: TGTGCCAGCAGTTCTCCGGGACAGGGTGACTATGGCTACACCTTC. It codes for CASSSPGQGDYGYTF. V gene TRBV6-2 or TRBV6-3 combines with J gene TRBJ1-2; 9 bases are shared with TRBD1. Trimming at V came to 4 bases and at J to 3 bases, leaving 6 bases not matched to a gene. CDR1 and CDR2 (germline): MNHEY, SVGEGT. There are 15 residues in the CDR3.

The chain uses TRBV2 and TRBJ2-1, with a weak D call TRBD2 (5 bases). The V end was cut by 0 bases, the J end by 9 bases, with 12 bases between. This CDR3 is built from 14 residues. Germline CDR1 SNHLY, CDR2 FYNNEI. CDR3 protein: CASSEASGGSEQFF. CDR3 nucleotide sequence: TGTGCCAGCAGTGAAGCTAGTGGAGGCTCTGAGCAGTTCTTC.

The chain employs TRBV28 and TRBJ1-1, with D perhaps matching TRBD1 (5 bases). Germline V gives CDR1 MDHEN, CDR2 SYDVKM. The CDR3 consists of 14 residues. V was cut by 5 bases and J by 1 base, with 11 bases left in between. The DNA for the CDR3 is TGTGCCAGCAGTCCCTACAGGACGAACACTGAAGCTTTCTTT. As protein: CASSPYRTNTEAFF.